This T cell receptor (beta chain) was sequenced during a study of blood T cells in healthy people across ages. V was clipped by 7 bases and J by 5 bases; unmatched bases: 11. CDR3 length equals 14 residues. Germline V gene lookup returns CDR1 DFQATT and CDR2 SNEGSKA (reference sequence). A second roughly 6 to 12 cycle PCR used barcoded and J-beta primers. TCRdb re-called the 5' RACE reads with MiXCR, one entry per CDR3 protein. This sample has about 580,000 distinct CDR3 sequences; around half occur once, and the top ten carry around 25%. This clonotype was obtained from a man at least 80 years old in good health. The sequenced sample consisted of blood. The V gene is TRBV20-1, the J gene TRBJ2-4, with 7 positions matching TRBD2. The DNA for the CDR3 is TGCAGTGGAGCGGTTTCGGGGGGACAAAACATTCAGTACTTC. This translates into CSGAVSGGQNIQYF.